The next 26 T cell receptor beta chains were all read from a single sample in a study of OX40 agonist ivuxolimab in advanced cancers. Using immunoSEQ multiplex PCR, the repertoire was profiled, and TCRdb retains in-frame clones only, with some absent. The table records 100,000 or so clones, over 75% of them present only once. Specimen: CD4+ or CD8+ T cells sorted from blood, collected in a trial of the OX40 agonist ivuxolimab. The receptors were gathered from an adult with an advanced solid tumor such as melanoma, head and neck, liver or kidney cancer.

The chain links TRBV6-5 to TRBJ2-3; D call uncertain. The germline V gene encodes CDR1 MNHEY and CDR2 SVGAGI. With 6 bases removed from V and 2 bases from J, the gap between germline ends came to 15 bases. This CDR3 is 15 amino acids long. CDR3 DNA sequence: TGTGCCAGCAGGCCCAGAGGTGGGGACACAGATACGCAGTATTTT. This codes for CASRPRGGDTDTQYF.

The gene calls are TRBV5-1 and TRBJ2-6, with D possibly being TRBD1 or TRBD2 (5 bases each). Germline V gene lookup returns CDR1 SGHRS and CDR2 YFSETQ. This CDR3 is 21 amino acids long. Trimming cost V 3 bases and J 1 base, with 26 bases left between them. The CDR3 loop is CASSSAASVQDSLSGANVLTF. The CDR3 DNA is TGCGCCAGCAGCTCGGCCGCTTCGGTACAGGACTCATTATCTGGGGCCAACGTCCTGACTTTC.

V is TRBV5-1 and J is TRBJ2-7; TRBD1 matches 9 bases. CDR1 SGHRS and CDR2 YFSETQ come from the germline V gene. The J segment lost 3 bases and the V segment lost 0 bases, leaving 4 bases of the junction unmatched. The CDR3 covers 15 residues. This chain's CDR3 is CASSLGGTGSYEQYF. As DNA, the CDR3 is TGCGCCAGCAGCTTGGGGGGGACAGGGAGCTACGAGCAGTACTTC.

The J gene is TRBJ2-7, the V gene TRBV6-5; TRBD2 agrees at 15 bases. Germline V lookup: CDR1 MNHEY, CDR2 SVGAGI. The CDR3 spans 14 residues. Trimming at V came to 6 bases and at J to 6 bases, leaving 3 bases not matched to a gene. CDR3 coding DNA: TGTGCCAGCAGAGGGACTAGCGGGGGGTTCGAGCAGTACTTC. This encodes CASRGTSGGFEQYF.

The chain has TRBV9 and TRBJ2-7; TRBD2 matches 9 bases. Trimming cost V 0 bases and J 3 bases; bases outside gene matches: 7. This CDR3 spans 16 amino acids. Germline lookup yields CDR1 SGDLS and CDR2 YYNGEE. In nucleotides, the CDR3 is TGTGCCAGCAGCGTAGGGGGTCTAGCGGGGAACTACGAGCAGTACTTC. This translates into CASSVGGLAGNYEQYF.

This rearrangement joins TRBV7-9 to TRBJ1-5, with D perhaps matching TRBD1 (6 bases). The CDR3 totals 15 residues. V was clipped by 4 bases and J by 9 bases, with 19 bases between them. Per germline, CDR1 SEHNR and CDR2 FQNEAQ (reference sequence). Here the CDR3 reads CASSSGTPGIGPQHF. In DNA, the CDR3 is TGTGCCAGCAGCTCCGGGACACCGGGCATTGGGCCCCAGCATTTT.

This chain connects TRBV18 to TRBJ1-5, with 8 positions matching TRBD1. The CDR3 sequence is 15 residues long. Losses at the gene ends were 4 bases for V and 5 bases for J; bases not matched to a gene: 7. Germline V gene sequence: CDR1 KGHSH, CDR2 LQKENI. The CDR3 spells CASSLGTGGYQPQHF. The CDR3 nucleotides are TGTGCCAGCTCACTAGGGACAGGAGGTTATCAGCCCCAGCATTTT.

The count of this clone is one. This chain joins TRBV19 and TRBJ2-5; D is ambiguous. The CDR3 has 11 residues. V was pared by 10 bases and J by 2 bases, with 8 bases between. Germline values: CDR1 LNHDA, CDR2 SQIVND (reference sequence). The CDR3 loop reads CATRQQETQYF. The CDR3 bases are TGTGCCACCCGGCAACAAGAGACCCAGTACTTC.

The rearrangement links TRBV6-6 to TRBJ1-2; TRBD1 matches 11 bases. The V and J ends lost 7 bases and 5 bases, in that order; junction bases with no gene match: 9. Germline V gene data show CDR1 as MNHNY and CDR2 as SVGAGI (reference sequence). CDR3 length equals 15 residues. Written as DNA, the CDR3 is TGTGCCAGCATTTCTGAGGGACAGGGGGGTTATGGCTACACCTTC. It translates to CASISEGQGGYGYTF.

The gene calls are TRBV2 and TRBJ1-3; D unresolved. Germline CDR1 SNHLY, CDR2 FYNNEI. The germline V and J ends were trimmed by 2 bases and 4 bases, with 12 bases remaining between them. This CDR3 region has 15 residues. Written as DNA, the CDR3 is TGTGCCAGCAGTGAATTAGGCGGAGTCGGAAACACCATATATTTT. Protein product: CASSELGGVGNTIYF.

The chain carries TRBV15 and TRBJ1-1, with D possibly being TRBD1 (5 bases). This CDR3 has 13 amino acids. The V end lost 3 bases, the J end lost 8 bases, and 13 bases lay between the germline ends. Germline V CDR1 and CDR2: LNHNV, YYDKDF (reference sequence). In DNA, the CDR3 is TGTGCCACCAGCAGCGATAACCGGGGCGAAGCTTTCTTT. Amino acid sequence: CATSSDNRGEAFF. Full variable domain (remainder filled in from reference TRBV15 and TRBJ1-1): DAMVIQNPRYQVTQFGKPVTLSCSQTLNHNVMYWYQQKSSQAPKLLFHYYDKDFNNEADTPDNFQSRRPNTSFCFLDIRSPGLGDTAMYLCATSSDNRGEAFFGQGTRLTVV.

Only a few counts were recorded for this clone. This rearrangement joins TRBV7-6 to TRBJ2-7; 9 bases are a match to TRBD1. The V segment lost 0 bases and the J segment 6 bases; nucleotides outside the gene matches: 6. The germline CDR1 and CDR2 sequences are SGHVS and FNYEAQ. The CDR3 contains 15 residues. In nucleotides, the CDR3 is TGTGCCAGCAGCTTAGCGGGACAGGGACCCATCGAGCAGTACTTC. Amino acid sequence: CASSLAGQGPIEQYF.

CDR3 DNA sequence: TGTGCCAGCAGGGGACAGGGGGGCTACAATGAGCAGTTCTTC. As protein: CASRGQGGYNEQFF. The rearrangement links TRBV11-2 to TRBJ2-1, with 11 positions matching TRBD1. The CDR3 spans 14 residues. CDR1 and CDR2 (germline): SGHAT, FQNNGV. J lost 3 bases, V lost 6 bases, and 1 base had no gene match.

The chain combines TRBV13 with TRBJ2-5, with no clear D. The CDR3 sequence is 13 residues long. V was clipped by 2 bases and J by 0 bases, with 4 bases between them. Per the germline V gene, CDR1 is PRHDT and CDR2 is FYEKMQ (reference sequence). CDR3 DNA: TGTGCCAGCAGCTTAAGGTACCAAGAGACCCAGTACTTC. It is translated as CASSLRYQETQYF.

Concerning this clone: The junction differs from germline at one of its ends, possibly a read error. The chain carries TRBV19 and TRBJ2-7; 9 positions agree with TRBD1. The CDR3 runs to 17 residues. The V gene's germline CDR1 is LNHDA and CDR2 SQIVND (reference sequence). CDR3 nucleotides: TGTGCCAGTAGTATCGCGTCCGGGACAGGGTTCTCCTTCGAGCAGTACTTC. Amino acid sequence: CASSIASGTGFSFEQYF.

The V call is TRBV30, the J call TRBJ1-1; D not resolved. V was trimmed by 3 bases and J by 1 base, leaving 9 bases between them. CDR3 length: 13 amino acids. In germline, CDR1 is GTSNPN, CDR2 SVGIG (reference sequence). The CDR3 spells CAWSRTRNTEAFF. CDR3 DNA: TGTGCCTGGAGCCGTACCAGGAACACTGAAGCTTTCTTT. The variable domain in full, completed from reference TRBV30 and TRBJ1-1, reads SQTIHQWPATLVQPVGSPLSLECTVEGTSNPNLYWYRQAAGRGLQLLFYSVGIGQISSEVPQNLSASRPQDRQFILSSKKLLLSDSGFYLCAWSRTRNTEAFFGQGTRLTVV.

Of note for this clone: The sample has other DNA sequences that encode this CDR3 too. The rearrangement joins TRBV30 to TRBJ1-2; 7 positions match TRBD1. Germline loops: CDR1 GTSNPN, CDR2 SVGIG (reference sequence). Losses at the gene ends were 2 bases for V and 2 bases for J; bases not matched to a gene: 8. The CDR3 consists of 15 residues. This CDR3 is CAWSTRQGSNYGYTF. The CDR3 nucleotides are TGTGCCTGGAGTACTCGACAGGGTTCAAACTATGGCTACACCTTC.

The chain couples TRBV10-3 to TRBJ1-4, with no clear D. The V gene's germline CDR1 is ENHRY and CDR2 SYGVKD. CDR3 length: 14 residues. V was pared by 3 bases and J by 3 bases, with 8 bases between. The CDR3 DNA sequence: TGTGCCATCAGTGACGAGGTTGCTAATGAAAAACTGTTTTTT. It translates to CAISDEVANEKLFF.

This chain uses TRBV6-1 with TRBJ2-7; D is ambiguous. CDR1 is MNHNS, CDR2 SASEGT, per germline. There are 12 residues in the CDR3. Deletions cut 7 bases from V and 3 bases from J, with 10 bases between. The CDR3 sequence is CASNGGIYEQYF. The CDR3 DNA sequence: TGTGCCAGCAATGGCGGAATCTACGAGCAGTACTTC.

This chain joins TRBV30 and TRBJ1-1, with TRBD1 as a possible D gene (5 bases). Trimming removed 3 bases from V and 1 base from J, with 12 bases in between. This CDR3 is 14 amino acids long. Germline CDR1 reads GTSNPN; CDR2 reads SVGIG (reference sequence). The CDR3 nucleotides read TGTGCCTGGAGCCACCCCGGGGGGAACACTGAAGCTTTCTTT. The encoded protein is CAWSHPGGNTEAFF. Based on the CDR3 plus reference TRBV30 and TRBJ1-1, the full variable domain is SQTIHQWPATLVQPVGSPLSLECTVEGTSNPNLYWYRQAAGRGLQLLFYSVGIGQISSEVPQNLSASRPQDRQFILSSKKLLLSDSGFYLCAWSHPGGNTEAFFGQGTRLTVV.

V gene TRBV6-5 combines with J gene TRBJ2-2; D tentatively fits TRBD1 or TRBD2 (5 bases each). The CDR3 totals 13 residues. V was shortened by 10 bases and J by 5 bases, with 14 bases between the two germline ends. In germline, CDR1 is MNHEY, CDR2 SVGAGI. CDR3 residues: CATNGARTGELFF. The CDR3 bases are TGTGCCACCAACGGGGCGCGAACCGGGGAGCTGTTTTTT.

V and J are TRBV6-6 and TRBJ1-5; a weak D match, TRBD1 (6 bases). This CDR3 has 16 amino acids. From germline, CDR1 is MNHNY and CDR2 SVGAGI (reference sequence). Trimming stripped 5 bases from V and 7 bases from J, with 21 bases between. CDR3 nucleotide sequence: TGTGCCAGCAGTGGACAGTTTTTGGGCAGTTGGCAGCCCCAGCATTTT. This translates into CASSGQFLGSWQPQHF.

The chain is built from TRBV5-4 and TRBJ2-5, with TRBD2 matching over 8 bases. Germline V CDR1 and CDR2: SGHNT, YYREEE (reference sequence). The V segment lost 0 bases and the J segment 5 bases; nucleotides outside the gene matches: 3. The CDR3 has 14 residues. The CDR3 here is CASSLAAGGETQYF. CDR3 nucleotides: TGTGCCAGCAGCTTGGCCGCGGGAGGCGAGACCCAGTACTTC.

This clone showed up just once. This chain's CDR3 is CASSSWDSHYGYTF. The DNA of the CDR3 is TGTGCCAGCAGTTCGTGGGACAGCCACTATGGCTACACCTTC. The V call is TRBV27, the J call TRBJ1-2; 7 bases line up with TRBD1. V lost 4 bases, J lost 3 bases, and 5 bases stayed unmatched. This CDR3 region has 14 residues. CDR1 is MNHEY and CDR2 is SMNVEV in the germline V gene (reference sequence).

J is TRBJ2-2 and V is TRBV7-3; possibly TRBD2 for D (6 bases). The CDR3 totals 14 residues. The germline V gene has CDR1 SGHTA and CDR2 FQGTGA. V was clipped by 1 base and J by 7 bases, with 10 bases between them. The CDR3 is CASSLRLEGGELFF. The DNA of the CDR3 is TGTGCCAGCAGCTTAAGACTGGAGGGCGGGGAGCTGTTTTTT.

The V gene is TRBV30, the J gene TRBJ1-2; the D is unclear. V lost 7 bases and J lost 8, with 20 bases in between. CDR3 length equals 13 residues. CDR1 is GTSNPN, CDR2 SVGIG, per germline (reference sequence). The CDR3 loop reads CAFFRIRPWGYTF. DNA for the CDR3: TGTGCCTTCTTTCGCATCCGGCCGTGGGGCTACACCTTC.